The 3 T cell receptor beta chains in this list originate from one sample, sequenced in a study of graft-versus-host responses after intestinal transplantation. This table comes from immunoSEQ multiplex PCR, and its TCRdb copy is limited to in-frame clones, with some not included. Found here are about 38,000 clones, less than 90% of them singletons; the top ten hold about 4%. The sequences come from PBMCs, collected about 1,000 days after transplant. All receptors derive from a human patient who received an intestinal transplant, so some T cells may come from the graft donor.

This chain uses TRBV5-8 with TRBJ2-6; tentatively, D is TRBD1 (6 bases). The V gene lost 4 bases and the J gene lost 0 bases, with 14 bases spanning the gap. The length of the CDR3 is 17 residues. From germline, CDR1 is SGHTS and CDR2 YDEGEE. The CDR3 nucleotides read TGTGCCAGCAGCCTGGTGACAGGTCTCTCTGGGGCCAACGTCCTGACTTTC. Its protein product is CASSLVTGLSGANVLTF.

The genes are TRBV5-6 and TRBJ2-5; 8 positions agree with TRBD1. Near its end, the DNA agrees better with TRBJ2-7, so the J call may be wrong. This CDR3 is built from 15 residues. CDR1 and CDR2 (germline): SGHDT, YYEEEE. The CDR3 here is CASSRVGTGAYEQYF. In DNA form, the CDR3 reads TGTGCCAGCAGCCGAGTCGGGACAGGTGCCTACGAGCAGTACTTC.

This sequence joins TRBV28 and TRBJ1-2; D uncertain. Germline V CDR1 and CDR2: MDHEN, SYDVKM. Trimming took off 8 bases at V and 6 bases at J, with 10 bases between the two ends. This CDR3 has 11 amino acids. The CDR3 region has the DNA TGTGCCAGCGTAGCGATCGATGGCTACACCTTC. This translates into CASVAIDGYTF.